A selection of T cell receptor beta chains follows, all from one sample in a study of blood T cell repertoires in COVID-19. TCRdb's copy holds only in-frame clones and misses some; the assay was immunoSEQ multiplex PCR. Here the sample spans hundreds of thousands of clones, approximately 90% being singletons. Sequenced: peripheral blood. Source of these receptors: a man aged 35-49 years with acute or convalescent COVID-19. Each CDR3 is given with its conserved first and last residue. The D gene is left open where the match is weak. A clone size is listed for some rows: how often the clone was seen (once, few, many), or a class if it is expanded.

D gene	V gene	clone size	J gene	CDR3 protein	CDR3 DNA
NA	TRBV4-2	NA	TRBJ2-1	CASSQEYYNEQFF	TGTGCCAGCAGCCAAGAGTACTACAATGAGCAGTTCTTC
TRBD1	TRBV12-5	few	TRBJ1-1	CASGTGVRGTEAFF	TGTGCTAGTGGTACAGGGGTACGGGGCACTGAAGCTTTCTTT
NA	TRBV6-5	NA	TRBJ1-2	CASTRGQDYGYTF	TGTGCCAGCACCAGAGGGCAGGACTATGGCTACACCTTC
NA	TRBV28	NA	TRBJ1-5	CASSFTSGFNQPQHF	TGTGCCAGCAGCTTCACCTCAGGATTCAATCAGCCCCAGCATTTT
NA	TRBV3-1/TRBV3-2	NA	TRBJ2-7	CASSPSGQREQYF	TGTGCCAGCAGCCCCTCAGGGCAGCGCGAGCAGTACTTC
NA	TRBV5-1	NA	TRBJ2-1	CASSLEQSSYNEQFF	TGCGCCAGCAGCTTGGAACAGAGCTCCTACAATGAGCAGTTCTTC
NA	TRBV14	NA	TRBJ2-3	CASSHGIWQGGDTQYF	TGTGCCAGCAGCCATGGGATCTGGCAGGGGGGAGATACGCAGTATTTT
NA	TRBV6-5	NA	TRBJ2-7	CASSQSGYEQYF	TGTGCCAGCAGTCAGAGCGGATACGAGCAGTACTTC
NA	TRBV6-5	NA	TRBJ1-2	CASSLTENYGYTF	TGTGCCAGCAGTCTGACTGAAAACTATGGCTACACCTTC
NA	TRBV19	NA	TRBJ2-7	CASSLLGDKTYEQYF	TGTGCCAGTAGTCTCCTCGGGGACAAGACCTACGAGCAGTACTTC
NA	TRBV6-5	NA	TRBJ1-4	CASLLGGTNEKLFF	TGTGCCAGCCTCCTCGGAGGGACTAATGAAAAACTGTTTTTT
TRBD1	TRBV2	NA	TRBJ2-7	CASSLGQGNEQYF	TGTGCCAGCAGTTTGGGACAGGGAAACGAGCAGTACTTC
TRBD1	TRBV5-4	NA	TRBJ1-2	CASSPGTGGYGYTF	TGTGCCAGCAGCCCCGGGACAGGGGGCTATGGCTACACCTTC
TRBD1	TRBV28	NA	TRBJ2-1	CASRGAHRGGDEQFF	TGTGCCAGCAGAGGGGCGCATCGAGGGGGCGATGAGCAGTTCTTC
NA	TRBV6-1	NA	TRBJ1-3	CASSEALGARGNTIYF	TGTGCCAGCAGTGAAGCTTTAGGGGCCCGGGGAAACACCATATATTTT
NA	TRBV19	NA	TRBJ1-1	CASSLDLGGETEAFF	TGTGCCAGTAGTCTAGACCTAGGGGGGGAGACTGAAGCTTTCTTT
NA	TRBV2	once	TRBJ1-1	CASSSTGTTEAFF	TGTGCCAGCAGTTCCACAGGGACCACTGAAGCTTTCTTT
NA	TRBV5-1	once	TRBJ1-3	CASSPIPAGNTIYF	TGCGCCAGCAGTCCTATACCTGCGGGAAACACCATATATTTT
TRBD1	TRBV5-4	NA	TRBJ1-1	CASSSGGTGNTEAFF	TGTGCCAGCAGCTCCGGGGGGACAGGGAACACTGAAGCTTTCTTT
NA	TRBV12-3/TRBV12-4	NA	TRBJ1-2	CASSFPGGGYTF	TGTGCCAGCAGTTTCCCGGGGGGAGGCTACACCTTC
NA	TRBV5-5	NA	TRBJ1-2	CASSLFPSEGYTF	TGTGCCAGCAGCCTTTTCCCCTCGGAGGGCTACACCTTC
TRBD1	TRBV24-1	NA	TRBJ1-2	CATSESGGDYGYTF	TGTGCCACCAGTGAATCAGGGGGCGACTATGGCTACACCTTC
TRBD1	TRBV12-5	NA	TRBJ2-7	CASGLPKDRGDYEQYF	TGTGCTAGTGGTTTGCCCAAGGACAGGGGGGACTACGAGCAGTACTTC
NA	TRBV2	NA	TRBJ1-5	CASSEYGMNQPQHF	TGTGCCAGCAGTGAATATGGCATGAATCAGCCCCAGCATTTT
NA	TRBV29-1	NA	TRBJ2-3	CSVVSPSTDTQYF	TGCAGCGTTGTAAGCCCTAGCACAGATACGCAGTATTTT
TRBD2	TRBV7-8	NA	TRBJ2-7	CASSPTSFPGLAGGPYEQYF	TGTGCCAGCAGCCCTACTTCCTTTCCGGGACTAGCGGGGGGGCCCTACGAGCAGTACTTC
TRBD2	TRBV19	NA	TRBJ2-1	CASSNLRGGSYNEQFF	TGTGCCAGTTCCAACTTACGGGGGGGATCCTACAATGAGCAGTTCTTC
NA	TRBV5-8	NA	TRBJ1-5	CASSPGGAAISNQPQHF	TGTGCCAGCAGCCCTGGGGGGGCGGCGATTAGCAATCAGCCCCAGCATTTT
TRBD1	TRBV7-8	few	TRBJ1-1	CASSRTGLTEAFF	TGTGCCAGCAGCCGGACAGGGCTTACTGAAGCTTTCTTT
NA	TRBV4-1	NA	TRBJ1-1	CASSHSQGGTEAFF	TGCGCCAGCAGCCATTCCCAAGGGGGCACTGAAGCTTTCTTT
NA	TRBV6-5	NA	TRBJ2-1	CASSPHRYNEQFF	TGTGCCAGCAGTCCCCACAGATACAATGAGCAGTTCTTC
TRBD1	TRBV5-1	NA	TRBJ2-1	CASSRDSPLYNEQFF	TGCGCCAGCAGCCGGGACAGCCCCTTATACAATGAGCAGTTCTTC
NA	TRBV30	few	TRBJ1-1	CAWMGRGKAFF	TGTGCCTGGATGGGAAGGGGGAAAGCTTTCTTT
NA	TRBV10-3	NA	TRBJ2-7	CAISDYYEQYF	TGTGCCATCAGTGATTACTACGAGCAGTACTTC
TRBD1	TRBV2	NA	TRBJ1-5	CASSEFGAGGYQPQHF	TGTGCCAGCAGTGAATTCGGGGCAGGGGGGTATCAGCCCCAGCATTTT
NA	TRBV12-3/TRBV12-4	few	TRBJ2-2	CASSPHSTGELFF	TGTGCCAGCAGCCCTCACAGTACCGGGGAGCTGTTTTTT
TRBD2	TRBV9	NA	TRBJ2-3	CASSGLSTSGGSSTDTQYF	TGTGCCAGCAGCGGACTATCGACTAGCGGGGGGAGTAGCACAGATACGCAGTATTTT
NA	TRBV6-5	NA	TRBJ1-2	CASRVPGSRGYTF	TGTGCCAGCAGGGTCCCCGGGAGTCGTGGCTACACCTTC
TRBD1	TRBV20-1	NA	TRBJ2-3	CSASTGGFSTDTQYF	TGCAGTGCTAGTACAGGGGGCTTCAGCACAGATACGCAGTATTTT
TRBD1	TRBV3-1/TRBV3-2	NA	TRBJ1-1	CASSLRMTGGGGTEAFF	TGTGCCAGCAGCCTCCGAATGACAGGGGGCGGAGGAACTGAAGCTTTCTTT
NA	TRBV5-1	NA	TRBJ2-2	CASSLVTDWGELFF	TGCGCCAGCAGCTTGGTGACGGACTGGGGGGAGCTGTTTTTT
NA	TRBV19	NA	TRBJ2-7	CASTPRWRAYEQYF	TGTGCCAGTACCCCCCGGTGGAGAGCCTACGAGCAGTACTTC
NA	TRBV5-4	NA	TRBJ1-1	CASSLGQMNTEAFF	TGTGCCAGCAGCTTGGGTCAGATGAACACTGAAGCTTTCTTT
TRBD1	TRBV6-5	NA	TRBJ1-2	CASRDRARDGYTF	TGTGCCAGCAGAGACAGGGCTAGGGATGGCTACACCTTC
TRBD1	TRBV7-9	once	TRBJ2-1	CASSLYGQGLYAEQFF	TGTGCCAGCAGCTTATATGGACAGGGGTTATATGCTGAGCAGTTCTTC
NA	TRBV7-2	NA	TRBJ2-7	CASSYSLSEQYF	TGTGCCAGCAGCTACTCCCTTAGCGAGCAGTACTTC
NA	TRBV7-7	NA	TRBJ1-1	CASSVSWNTEAFF	TGTGCCAGCAGCGTGTCGTGGAACACTGAAGCTTTCTTT
NA	TRBV12-3/TRBV12-4	NA	TRBJ1-5	CASSFGEQPQHF	TGTGCCAGCAGTTTTGGAGAGCAGCCCCAGCATTTT
NA	TRBV5-1	NA	TRBJ1-4	CASSLGPQGAEEKLFF	TGCGCCAGCAGCTTGGGCCCACAGGGTGCAGAGGAAAAACTGTTTTTT
NA	TRBV19	NA	TRBJ2-3	CASSGTSTDTQYF	TGTGCCAGTAGTGGTACTAGCACAGATACGCAGTATTTT
TRBD1	TRBV19	NA	TRBJ1-4	CASSIVGRGAEKLFF	TGTGCCAGTAGTATAGTTGGCAGGGGGGCTGAAAAACTGTTTTTT
NA	TRBV3-1/TRBV3-2	NA	TRBJ1-1	CASSQDSEAFF	TGTGCCAGCAGCCAGGACAGCGAAGCTTTCTTT
TRBD1	TRBV5-1	NA	TRBJ1-2	CASSPQDRGINYGYTF	TGCGCCAGCAGCCCACAGGACAGGGGGATTAACTATGGCTACACCTTC
NA	TRBV5-1	NA	TRBJ2-7	CASSYDGYYSYEQYF	TGCGCCAGCAGCTACGACGGGTACTACTCCTACGAGCAGTACTTC